The 23 T cell receptor beta chains below were found in one sample sequenced in a study of response to subunit inactivated influenza vaccine. TCRdb reprocessed the RT-PCR reads via MiXCR and lists one record per CDR3 protein. Among more than 550,000 distinct CDR3 sequences listed, over 9.5% were seen once. This specimen consisted of PBMCs from blood, obtained on the day of vaccination. These receptors were collected from a man aged 50 to 60 who received an inactivated influenza vaccine.

This sequence joins TRBV6-5 and TRBJ1-1; D gene uncertain. The V gene's germline CDR1 is MNHEY and CDR2 SVGAGI. V was pared by 5 bases and J by 6 bases, with 19 bases between. CDR3 length: 15 amino acids. CDR3 protein: CASSTMIHPRAEAFF. In DNA, the CDR3 is TGTGCCAGCAGTACTATGATCCACCCACGAGCTGAAGCTTTCTTT.

The chain links TRBV3-1 to TRBJ1-6, with D hard to call. The V end lost 0 bases, the J end lost 8 bases, and 11 bases lay between the germline ends. CDR3 length equals 15 residues. Germline V CDR1 and CDR2: LGHDT, YNNKEL (reference sequence). This CDR3 reads CASSQEGRSDSPLHF. For the CDR3, the DNA is TGTGCCAGCAGCCAAGAGGGTAGGAGTGATTCACCCCTCCACTTT. The full variable domain, completed using reference TRBV3-1 and TRBJ1-6, is DTAVSQTPKYLVTQMGNDKSIKCEQNLGHDTMYWYKQDSKKFLKIMFSYNNKELIINETVPNRFSPKSPDKAHLNLHINSLELGDSAVYFCASSQEGRSDSPLHFGNGTRLTVT.

The rearrangement uses TRBV15 and TRBJ2-3, with 8 bases aligning to TRBD2. J lost 3 bases, V lost 1 base, and 9 bases had no gene match. This CDR3 region has 17 residues. The germline V gene encodes CDR1 LNHNV and CDR2 YYDKDF (reference sequence). CDR3 in amino acids: CATSRGTSGGWTDTQYF. CDR3 coding DNA: TGTGCCACCAGCAGAGGCACAAGCGGGGGTTGGACAGATACGCAGTATTTT. Using reference TRBV15 and TRBJ2-3 for the parts outside the CDR3, the full variable domain is DAMVIQNPRYQVTQFGKPVTLSCSQTLNHNVMYWYQQKSSQAPKLLFHYYDKDFNNEADTPDNFQSRRPNTSFCFLDIRSPGLGDTAMYLCATSRGTSGGWTDTQYFGPGTRLTVL.

The sample holds a few counts of this clonotype. V usage is TRBV11-2 and J usage is TRBJ2-5, with TRBD2 matching over 13 bases. CDR1 and CDR2 from the germline V gene are SGHAT and FQNNGV. V shed 5 bases, J shed 1 base, and the junction held 10 bases outside the gene matches. The CDR3 covers 18 residues. CDR3 nucleotides: TGTGCCAGCAGCACCTCCGGGACTAGCGGGGTGAGCCAAGAGACCCAGTACTTC. It codes for CASSTSGTSGVSQETQYF.

In its sample, this clonotype was seen a few times. J is TRBJ1-5 and V is TRBV7-2, with unresolved D. The germline V gene has CDR1 SGHTA and CDR2 FQGNSA. V lost 7 bases, J lost 4 bases, and 14 bases lay in between. This CDR3 contains 14 residues. For the CDR3, the DNA is TGTGCCAGCACCGTGGGGTTGGGAAATCAGCCCCAGCATTTT. This sequence encodes CASTVGLGNQPQHF.

This clonotype came up many times. The chain carries TRBV11-2 and TRBJ2-7, with D perhaps TRBD1 (6 bases). V lost 4 bases and J 4 bases, leaving 11 bases between the germline ends. This CDR3 is built from 13 residues. CDR1 and CDR2 from the germline V gene are SGHAT and FQNNGV. CDR3 nucleotides: TGTGCCAGCAGCTCAGAGACAGGTTACGAGCAGTACTTC. This encodes CASSSETGYEQYF.

This clonotype was detected a few times. CDR3 in amino acids: CASSYLAGGSGVGELFF. The CDR3 DNA reads as TGTGCCAGCAGCTACCTAGCGGGAGGGTCGGGTGTCGGGGAGCTGTTTTTT. The chain has TRBV27 and TRBJ2-2, with 12 bases matching TRBD2. The V segment lost 6 bases and the J segment 7 bases; nucleotides outside the gene matches: 12. The CDR3 is 17 residues long. Germline V gene sequence: CDR1 MNHEY, CDR2 SMNVEV (reference sequence).

This clonotype was recorded at least ten times. The CDR3 DNA sequence: TGTGCCAGCAGCTTAGAACTAGCGGCCTCCTACGAGCAGTACTTC. Amino acids: CASSLELAASYEQYF. The chain is built from TRBV7-8 and TRBJ2-7; 8 nucleotides align to TRBD2. With V trimmed by 1 base and J by 0 bases, 2 bases remained unmatched. Germline lookup yields CDR1 SGHVS and CDR2 FQNEAQ. The CDR3 extends over 15 amino acids. Combining the CDR3 with reference TRBV7-8 and TRBJ2-7 gives the whole variable domain GAGVSQSPRYKVAKRGQDVALRCDPISGHVSLFWYQQALGQGPEFLTYFQNEAQLDKSGLPSDRFFAERPEGSVSTLKIQRTQQEDSAVYLCASSLELAASYEQYFGPGTRLTVT.

This clonotype was seen at least ten times. The chain couples TRBV19 to TRBJ1-5; D is undetermined. The V end was cut by 3 bases, the J end by 0 bases, with 9 bases between. Germline loops: CDR1 LNHDA, CDR2 SQIVND (reference sequence). There are 15 residues in the CDR3. DNA of the CDR3: TGTGCCAGTAGTATGGAGGGATATAGCAATCAGCCCCAGCATTTT. Translation: CASSMEGYSNQPQHF.

This clonotype was seen a handful of times. The chain uses TRBV18 and TRBJ2-2, with a possible D match to TRBD1 (5 bases). Per germline, CDR1 KGHSH and CDR2 LQKENI. Trimming pared 1 base from V and 0 bases from J, leaving 9 bases between. The CDR3 is 16 amino acids. CDR3 residues: CASSPRAQANTGELFF. CDR3 nucleotide sequence: TGTGCCAGCTCACCACGGGCACAGGCGAACACCGGGGAGCTGTTTTTT.

This clonotype was counted many times. J is TRBJ2-1 and V is TRBV5-1, with a possible D match to TRBD1 (6 bases). V was trimmed by 7 bases and J by 2 bases, leaving 13 bases between them. CDR1 is SGHRS and CDR2 is YFSETQ in the germline V gene. There are 14 residues in the CDR3. CDR3 sequence reads: CASGERTAYNEQFF. CDR3 sequence (DNA): TGCGCCAGCGGCGAAAGGACAGCCTACAATGAGCAGTTCTTC.

This clonotype occurred many times. The V and J genes are TRBV3-1 and TRBJ2-3, with 8 bases that match TRBD2. The CDR3 totals 14 residues. V gave up 4 bases and J gave up 1 base; unmatched junction bases: 1. Germline assignment: CDR1 LGHDT and CDR2 YNNKEL (reference sequence). The CDR3 DNA reads TGTGCCAGCAGCCTACTAGCGGGCACAGATACGCAGTATTTT. Its translation: CASSLLAGTDTQYF.

The rearrangement joins TRBV2 to TRBJ2-3; D not certain. Germline CDR1 SNHLY, CDR2 FYNNEI. Trimming removed 0 bases at V and 9 bases at J, with 13 bases between. The CDR3 contains 14 residues. The CDR3 DNA follows: TGTGCCAGCAGTGAAGCAGCTGCTTATGACACGCAGTATTTT. It is translated as CASSEAAAYDTQYF.

V gene TRBV20-1 combines with J gene TRBJ1-6; D unresolved. The CDR3 loop spans 15 amino acids. The germline V and J ends were trimmed by 2 bases and 1 base, with 9 bases remaining between them. Germline values: CDR1 DFQATT, CDR2 SNEGSKA (reference sequence). The CDR3 is CSARKKLSYNSPLHF. As DNA, the CDR3 is TGCAGTGCTAGAAAGAAATTGTCCTATAATTCACCCCTCCACTTT.

This chain joins TRBV19 and TRBJ2-3; perhaps TRBD1 as D (5 bases). Germline CDR1 and CDR2: LNHDA and SQIVND (reference sequence). V lost 5 bases and J 0 bases, leaving 15 bases between the germline ends. The CDR3 consists of 16 residues. This chain's CDR3 is CASSPETAISTDTQYF. Written as DNA, the CDR3 is TGTGCCAGTAGTCCAGAGACAGCAATTAGCACAGATACGCAGTATTTT.

The V gene is TRBV6-2 or TRBV6-3, the J gene TRBJ2-7; TRBD1 matches at 8 bases. The CDR3 has 14 residues. The germline gives CDR1 MNHEY, CDR2 SVGEGT. J was trimmed by 6 bases and V by 6 bases; bases with no gene match: 10. In DNA, the CDR3 is TGTGCCAGCAGGCGGCAGGGGGCGTCTCTCGAGCAGTACTTC. Translation gives CASRRQGASLEQYF.

CDR3 sequence (DNA): TGTGCCAGCGGGGGACTGGGATCCTACAATGAGCAGTTCTTC. It encodes CASGGLGSYNEQFF. The chain has TRBV2 and TRBJ2-1, with D possibly matching TRBD2 (6 bases). Looked up from germline, CDR1 is SNHLY and CDR2 is FYNNEI. V gave up 8 bases and J gave up 1 base, with 12 bases separating them. The CDR3 spans 14 residues.

This clonotype was detected many times. The gene calls are TRBV10-3 and TRBJ2-7; 7 bases fit TRBD1. The V gene's germline CDR1 is ENHRY and CDR2 SYGVKD. Losses at the gene ends were 3 bases for V and 3 bases for J; bases not matched to a gene: 8. CDR3 size: 15 residues. CDR3 residues: CAISDNRGLNYEQYF. For the CDR3, the DNA is TGTGCCATCAGTGACAACAGGGGCCTAAACTACGAGCAGTACTTC.

In its sample, this clonotype was seen a few times. This chain joins TRBV12-3 or TRBV12-4 and TRBJ2-3; 7 bases are shared with TRBD2. The V segment lost 5 bases and the J segment 4 bases; nucleotides outside the gene matches: 15. CDR3 length: 17 amino acids. CDR3 nucleotide sequence: TGTGCCAGCAGTCCCTCTCCTAGCGGAGCTGGCGCAGATACGCAGTATTTT. Encoded protein: CASSPSPSGAGADTQYF.

The sample holds a few counts of this clonotype. The chain uses TRBV28 and TRBJ2-6, with D unresolved. Germline V gives CDR1 MDHEN, CDR2 SYDVKM. The V end lost 6 bases, the J end lost 2 bases, and 8 bases lay between the germline ends. This CDR3 region has 14 residues. CDR3: CASSLRPGANVLTF. DNA of the CDR3: TGTGCCAGCAGCCTTAGGCCTGGGGCCAACGTCCTGACTTTC.

This clonotype came up a few times. This chain uses TRBV5-1 with TRBJ1-2; D is unclear. The germline gives CDR1 SGHRS, CDR2 YFSETQ. The CDR3 consists of 15 residues. Deletions cut 4 bases from V and 8 bases from J, with 21 bases between. The CDR3 region is CASSLSAEGAGGYTF. As DNA, the CDR3 is TGCGCCAGCAGCCTCTCGGCGGAGGGTGCGGGAGGCTACACCTTC.

The V gene is TRBV6-2 or TRBV6-3, the J gene TRBJ2-3, with no clear D. This CDR3 comprises 16 residues. The V end lost 6 bases, the J end lost 2 bases, and 18 bases lay between the germline ends. Germline V lookup: CDR1 MNHEY, CDR2 SVGEGT. Written as DNA, the CDR3 is TGTGCCAGCAGCTTACCGGGTCTCATACCCACAGATACGCAGTATTTT. Residues: CASSLPGLIPTDTQYF.

The CDR3 coding sequence is TGTGCCAGTAGTATAGTGGGCAGAATGTATAGCGGGAGGAACTCCTACGAGCAGTACTTC. The encoded protein is CASSIVGRMYSGRNSYEQYF. The rearrangement joins TRBV19 to TRBJ2-7, with 10 positions matching TRBD2. The CDR3 is 20 residues long. Trimming took 1 base from V and 0 from J; bases not matched to a gene: 15. Per germline, CDR1 LNHDA and CDR2 SQIVND (reference sequence).